This T cell receptor beta chain was recorded in a study of T cell responses to AZD1222 COVID-19 vaccine. General study results and limits: In the spike-specific TCR repertoire, nearly half reportedly target unmutated variant regions. White British people made up most donors, females outnumbered males, and clonal diversity was possibly underestimated. All repertoire sampling was performed exclusively after the peak T cell response.

Repertoires were generated with immunoSEQ multiplex PCR, while TCRdb's copy carries only in-frame clones and drops some. The sample comprises 120,000 or so clones, 65% to 90% of which are singletons, and around a quarter rests with the top ten. On this clone itself: Its antigen is currently unknown.

CDR1 and CDR2 from the germline V gene are LNHDA and SQIVND (reference sequence). This CDR3 is 13 amino acids long. Trimming cost V 0 bases and J 5 bases, with 7 bases left between them. The sequencing used peripheral blood, collected 28 days after the second AZD1222 dose. The rearrangement links TRBV19 to TRBJ1-1; D unresolved. The sequence was collected from an adult who received the AZD1222 COVID-19 vaccine. The chain's CDR3 is CASSIDMVTEAFF. CDR3 DNA sequence: TGTGCCAGTAGTATAGATATGGTAACTGAAGCTTTCTTT. Full variable domain (outside the CDR3, taken from reference TRBV19 and TRBJ1-1): DGGITQSPKYLFRKEGQNVTLSCEQNLNHDAMYWYRQDPGQGLRLIYYSQIVNDFQKGDIAEGYSVSREKKESFPLTVTSAQKNPTAFYLCASSIDMVTEAFFGQGTRLTVV.